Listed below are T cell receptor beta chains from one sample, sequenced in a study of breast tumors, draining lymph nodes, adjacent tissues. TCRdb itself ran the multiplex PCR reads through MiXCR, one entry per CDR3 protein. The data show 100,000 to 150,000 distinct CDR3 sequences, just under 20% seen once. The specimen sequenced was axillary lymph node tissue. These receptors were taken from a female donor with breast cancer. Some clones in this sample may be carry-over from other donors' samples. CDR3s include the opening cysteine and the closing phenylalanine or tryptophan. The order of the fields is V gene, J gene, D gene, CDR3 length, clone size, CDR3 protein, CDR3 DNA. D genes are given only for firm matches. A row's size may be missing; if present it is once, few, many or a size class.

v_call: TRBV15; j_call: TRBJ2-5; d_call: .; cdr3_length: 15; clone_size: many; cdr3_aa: CATSRDLGSEETQYF; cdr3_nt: TGTGCCACCAGCAGAGATCTGGGCAGCGAGGAGACCCAGTACTTC
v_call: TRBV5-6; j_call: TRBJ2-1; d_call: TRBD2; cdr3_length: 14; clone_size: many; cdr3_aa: CASSLVSGGDEQFF; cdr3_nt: TGTGCCAGCAGCTTGGTTAGCGGGGGGGATGAGCAGTTCTTC
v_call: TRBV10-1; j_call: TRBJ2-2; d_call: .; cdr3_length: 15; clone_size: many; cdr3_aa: CASSESTGNTGELFF; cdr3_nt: TGCGCCAGCAGTGAGTCGACAGGGAACACCGGGGAGCTGTTTTTT
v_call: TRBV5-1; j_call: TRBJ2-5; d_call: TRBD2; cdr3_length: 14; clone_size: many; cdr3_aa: CASSFGRAKETQYF; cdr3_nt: TGCGCCAGCAGCTTCGGGAGGGCCAAAGAGACCCAGTACTTC
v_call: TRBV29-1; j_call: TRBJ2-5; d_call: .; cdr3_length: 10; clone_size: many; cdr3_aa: CSVSGETQYF; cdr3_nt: TGCAGCGTTTCCGGGGAGACCCAGTACTTC
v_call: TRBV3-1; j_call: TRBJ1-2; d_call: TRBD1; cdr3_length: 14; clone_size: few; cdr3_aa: CASSPLTGAIGYTF; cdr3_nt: TGTGCCAGCAGCCCCCTGACAGGGGCAATTGGCTACACCTTC
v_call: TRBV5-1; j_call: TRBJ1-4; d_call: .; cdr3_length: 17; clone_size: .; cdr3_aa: CASSSEGAGAGLEKLSF; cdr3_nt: TGCGCCAGCAGCTCGGAGGGCGCAGGCGCAGGTTTGGAAAAACTGTCTTTT
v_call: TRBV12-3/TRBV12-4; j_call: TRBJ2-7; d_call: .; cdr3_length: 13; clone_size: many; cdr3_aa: CASSRTRTYEQYF; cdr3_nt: TGTGCCAGCAGTAGGACGAGGACCTACGAGCAGTACTTC
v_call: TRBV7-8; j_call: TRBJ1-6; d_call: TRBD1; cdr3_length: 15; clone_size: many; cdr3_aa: CASRTTTGVDSPLHF; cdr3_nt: TGTGCCAGCAGGACGACGACAGGGGTAGATTCACCCCTCCACTTT
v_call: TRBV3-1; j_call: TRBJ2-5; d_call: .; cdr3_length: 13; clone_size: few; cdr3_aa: CASTGGYQETQYF; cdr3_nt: TGTGCCAGCACGGGGGGCTATCAAGAGACCCAGTACTTC
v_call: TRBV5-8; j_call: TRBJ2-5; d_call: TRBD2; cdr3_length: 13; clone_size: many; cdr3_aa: CASSWTRVETQYF; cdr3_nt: TGTGCCAGCAGCTGGACTAGGGTGGAGACCCAGTACTTC
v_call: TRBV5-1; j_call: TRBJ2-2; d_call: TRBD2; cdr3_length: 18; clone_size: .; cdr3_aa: CASSELTGGRMVHRGAVF; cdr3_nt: TGCGCCAGCAGCGAGCTTACGGGGGGGAGGATGGTCCACCGGGGAGCTGTTTTT
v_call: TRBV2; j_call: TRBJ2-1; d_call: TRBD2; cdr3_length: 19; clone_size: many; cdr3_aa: CASSEVIAGDDSSYNEQFF; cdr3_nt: TGTGCCAGCAGTGAAGTAATAGCGGGGGACGATAGCTCCTACAATGAGCAGTTCTTC
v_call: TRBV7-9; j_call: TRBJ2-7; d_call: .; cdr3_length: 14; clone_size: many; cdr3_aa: CASSPTGNFYEQYF; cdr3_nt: TGTGCCAGCAGCCCTACAGGGAACTTCTACGAGCAGTACTTC
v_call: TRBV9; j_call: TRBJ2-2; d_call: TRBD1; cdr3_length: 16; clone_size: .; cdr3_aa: CASRTGTGAVGGELVF; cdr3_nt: TGTGCCAGCAGAACCGGGACAGGGGCTGTTGGCGGGGAGCTGGTTTTT
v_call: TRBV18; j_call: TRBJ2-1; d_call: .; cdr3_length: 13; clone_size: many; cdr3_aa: CASSPMGRNEQFF; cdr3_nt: TGTGCCAGCTCACCAATGGGCCGCAATGAGCAGTTCTTC
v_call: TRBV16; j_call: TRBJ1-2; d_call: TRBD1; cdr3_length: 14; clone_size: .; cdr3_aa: CASSQEGATHGYTF; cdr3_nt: TGTGCCAGCAGCCAGGAGGGGGCTACTCATGGCTACACCTTC
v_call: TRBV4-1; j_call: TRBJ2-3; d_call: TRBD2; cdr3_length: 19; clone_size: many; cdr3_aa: CASSPGSTSGRPSTDTQYF; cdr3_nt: TGCGCCAGCAGCCCAGGGAGCACTAGCGGGAGACCTAGCACAGATACGCAGTATTTT
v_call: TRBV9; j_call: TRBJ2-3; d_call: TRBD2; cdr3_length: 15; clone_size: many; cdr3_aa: CASSPGLAGGDTQYF; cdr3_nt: TGTGCCAGCAGCCCGGGACTAGCGGGAGGAGATACGCAGTATTTT
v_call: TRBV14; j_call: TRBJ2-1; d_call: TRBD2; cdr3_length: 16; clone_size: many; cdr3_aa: CASSHPGTSGYNEQFF; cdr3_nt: TGTGCCAGCAGCCACCCCGGGACTAGCGGTTACAATGAGCAGTTCTTC
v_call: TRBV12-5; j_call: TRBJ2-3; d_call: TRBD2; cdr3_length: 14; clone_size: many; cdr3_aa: CASSPAAGGDTQYF; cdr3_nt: TGTGCTAGTAGCCCCGCCGCGGGGGGAGATACGCAGTATTTT
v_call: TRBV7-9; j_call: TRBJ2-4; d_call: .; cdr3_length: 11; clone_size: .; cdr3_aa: CASSLERIQYF; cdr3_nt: TGTGCCAGCAGCTTAGAACGCATTCAGTACTTC
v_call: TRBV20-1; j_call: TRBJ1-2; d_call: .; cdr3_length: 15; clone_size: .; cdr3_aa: CSANNMFGQTYGYTF; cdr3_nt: TGCAGTGCTAATAATATGTTTGGGCAGACCTATGGCTACACCTTC
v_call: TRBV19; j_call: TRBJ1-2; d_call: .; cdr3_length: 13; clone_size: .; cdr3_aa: CASSISHRSGYTF; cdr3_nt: TGTGCCAGTAGTATATCCCACAGGAGTGGCTACACCTTC
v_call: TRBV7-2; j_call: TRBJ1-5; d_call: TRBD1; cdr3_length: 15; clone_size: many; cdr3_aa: CASSTGTGVHQPQHF; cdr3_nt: TGTGCCAGCAGCACAGGGACAGGGGTGCATCAGCCCCAGCATTTT
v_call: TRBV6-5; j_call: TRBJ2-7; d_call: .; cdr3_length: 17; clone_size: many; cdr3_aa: CASSYRASSASSYEQYF; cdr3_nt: TGTGCCAGCAGTTATAGAGCCTCTAGTGCCAGCTCCTACGAGCAGTACTTC
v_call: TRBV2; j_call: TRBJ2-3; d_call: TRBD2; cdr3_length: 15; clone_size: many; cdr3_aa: CASSRPSGSTDTQYF; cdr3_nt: TGTGCCAGCAGCAGGCCTAGCGGCAGCACAGATACGCAGTATTTT
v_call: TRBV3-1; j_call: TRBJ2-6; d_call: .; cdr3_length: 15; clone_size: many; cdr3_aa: CASSAGISGANVLTF; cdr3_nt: TGTGCCAGCAGCGCGGGAATCTCTGGGGCCAACGTCCTGACTTTC
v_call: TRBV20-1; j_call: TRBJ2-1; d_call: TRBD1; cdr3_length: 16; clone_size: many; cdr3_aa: CSAASFGGQGGGEQFF; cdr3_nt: TGCAGTGCTGCCTCATTCGGCGGACAGGGCGGAGGTGAGCAGTTCTTC
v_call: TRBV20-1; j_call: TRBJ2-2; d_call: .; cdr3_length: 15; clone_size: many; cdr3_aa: CSARDSRTVSGELFF; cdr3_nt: TGCAGTGCTAGAGATTCAAGAACTGTCAGCGGGGAGCTGTTTTTT
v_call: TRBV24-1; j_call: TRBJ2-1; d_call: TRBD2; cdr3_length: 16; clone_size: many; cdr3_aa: CATSDTGSGIRDEQFF; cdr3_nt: TGTGCCACCAGTGACACCGGCAGCGGGATTAGAGATGAGCAGTTCTTC
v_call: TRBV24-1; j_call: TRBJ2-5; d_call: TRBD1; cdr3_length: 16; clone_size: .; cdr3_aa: CASSDVPGQGQGTQYF; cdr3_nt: TGTGCCTCCAGTGATGTCCCGGGACAGGGTCAAGGGACCCAGTACTTC
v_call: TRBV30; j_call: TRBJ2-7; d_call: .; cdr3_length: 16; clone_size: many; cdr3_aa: CAWTSPNSVSGYEQYF; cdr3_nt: TGTGCCTGGACCTCCCCGAATAGCGTTAGCGGCTACGAGCAGTACTTC
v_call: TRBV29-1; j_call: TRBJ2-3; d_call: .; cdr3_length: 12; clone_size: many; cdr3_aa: CSVVSRTDTQYF; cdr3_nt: TGCAGCGTTGTAAGCCGCACAGATACGCAGTATTTT
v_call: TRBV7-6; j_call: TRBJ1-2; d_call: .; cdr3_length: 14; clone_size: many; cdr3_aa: CASSLTGQEYGYTF; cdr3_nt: TGTGCCAGCAGCCTAACCGGCCAGGAGTATGGCTACACCTTC
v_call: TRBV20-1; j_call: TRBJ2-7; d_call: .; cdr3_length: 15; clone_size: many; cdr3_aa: CSARHLRGPTYEQYF; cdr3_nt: TGCAGTGCTAGACACCTAAGAGGACCAACCTACGAGCAGTACTTC
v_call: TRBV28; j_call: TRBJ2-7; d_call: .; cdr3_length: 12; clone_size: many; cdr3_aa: CASGSGPYEQYF; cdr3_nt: TGTGCCAGCGGGTCTGGCCCCTACGAGCAGTACTTC
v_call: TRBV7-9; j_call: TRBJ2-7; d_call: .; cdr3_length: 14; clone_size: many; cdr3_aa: CASSLVGTNYEQYF; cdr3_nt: TGTGCCAGCAGCTTAGTAGGTACCAACTACGAGCAGTACTTC
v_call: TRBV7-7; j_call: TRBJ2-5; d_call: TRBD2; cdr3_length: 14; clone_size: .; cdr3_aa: CASSLGTSAETQYF; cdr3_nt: TGTGCTAGCAGCTTAGGGACTAGTGCGGAGACCCAGTACTTC
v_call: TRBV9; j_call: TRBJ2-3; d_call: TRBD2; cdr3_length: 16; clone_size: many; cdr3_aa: CASSVQSGGGTDTQYF; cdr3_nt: TGTGCCAGCAGCGTACAGAGCGGGGGGGGTACAGATACGCAGTATTTT
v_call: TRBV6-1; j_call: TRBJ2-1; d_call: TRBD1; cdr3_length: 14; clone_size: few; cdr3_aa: CASHYRGLYNEQFF; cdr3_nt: TGTGCCAGCCACTACAGGGGGCTCTACAATGAGCAGTTCTTC
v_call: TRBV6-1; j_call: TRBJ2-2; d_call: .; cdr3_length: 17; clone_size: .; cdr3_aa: CASSEAPGVGGTGELFF; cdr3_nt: TGTGCCAGCAGTGAAGCTCCGGGGGTAGGCGGCACCGGGGAGCTGTTTTTT
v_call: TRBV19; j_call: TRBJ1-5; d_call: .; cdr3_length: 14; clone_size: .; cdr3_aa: CASNGEYSNQPQHF; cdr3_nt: TGTGCCAGTAATGGAGAATATAGCAATCAGCCCCAGCATTTT
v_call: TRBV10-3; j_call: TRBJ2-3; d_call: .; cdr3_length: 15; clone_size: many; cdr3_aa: CAIRAGTLRTDTQYF; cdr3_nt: TGTGCCATCAGGGCCGGGACACTTCGCACAGATACGCAGTATTTT